This T cell receptor (beta chain) comes out of a study of T cell responses to AZD1222 COVID-19 vaccine. In its sample, this clone was seen once. Its specificity is not known. Notes on the study in general: Targeting of unmutated variant regions was reportedly seen in nearly half of spike-specific TCRs. Increased Spike-specific TCR breadth and depth were observed after two AZD1222 doses. Donors in the cohort were predominantly white British and more often female, and clonal diversity was possibly underestimated. With dominance at 160-218 and 743-854, vaccine-associated CD4 TCRs spanned spike.

Profiled with immunoSEQ multiplex PCR; TCRdb holds only in-frame clones, not every one. Of approximately 100,000 clones listed, more than 90% are singletons. Trimming removed 5 bases at V and 0 bases at J, with 8 bases between. The germline gives CDR1 SGHTA, CDR2 FQGTGA. The CDR3 loop spans 13 amino acids. This TCR was sampled from an adult in good health. The chain combines TRBV7-3 with TRBJ2-7; D is undetermined. The source was peripheral blood, collected on day 0 of AZD1222 vaccination. The CDR3 DNA follows: TGTGCCAGCAGCCCCGCCAACTCCTACGAGCAGTACTTC. It codes for CASSPANSYEQYF.